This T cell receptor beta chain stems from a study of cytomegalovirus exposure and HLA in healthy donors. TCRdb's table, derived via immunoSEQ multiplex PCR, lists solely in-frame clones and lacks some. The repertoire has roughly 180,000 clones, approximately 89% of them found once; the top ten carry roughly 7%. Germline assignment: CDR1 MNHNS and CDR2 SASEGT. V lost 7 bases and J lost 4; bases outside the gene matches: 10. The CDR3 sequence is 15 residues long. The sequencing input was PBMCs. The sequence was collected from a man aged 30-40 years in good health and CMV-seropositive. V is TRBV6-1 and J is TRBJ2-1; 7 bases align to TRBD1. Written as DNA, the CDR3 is TGTGCCAGCATTGAGGGACAGAGGTTGTACAATGAGCAGTTCTTC. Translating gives CASIEGQRLYNEQFF.